The 27 T cell receptor beta chains in this list originate from one sample, sequenced in a study of CD8+CD57+ T cells in acquired aplastic anemia. Both TCR beta VDJ combination and CDR3 sequence profiling were carried out. Genomic DNA was the template for this profiling. One entry per CDR3 protein results from TCRdb running MiXCR on the reads. This repertoire shows under 350,000 distinct CDR3 sequences, under 65% found once; its top ten account for 1% to 1.5%. Selection for sequencing was limited to patients who had shown CD8+CD57+ cell expansion by flow cytometry. Sequencing was done on a sample of sorted CD4+, CD8+, or CD8+CD57+ T cells (not recorded which) from PBMCs. The source is a human donor with aplastic anemia.

The V gene is TRBV7-2, the J gene TRBJ2-3, with no clear D. V was cut by 7 bases and J by 0 bases, with 17 bases left in between. Germline values: CDR1 SGHTA, CDR2 FQGNSA. There are 16 residues in the CDR3. The CDR3 here is CASTTSAVASTDTQYF. The CDR3 nucleotides are TGTGCCAGCACTACGAGTGCGGTAGCTAGCACAGATACGCAGTATTTT.

This clonotype appeared many times. The V and J genes are TRBV3-1 and TRBJ2-5; no definite D call. V lost 1 base to trimming and J lost 4 bases, with 10 bases between them. Germline CDR1 and CDR2: LGHDT and YNNKEL (reference sequence). The CDR3 length is 14 residues. The CDR3 protein is CASSQVGRTETQYF. CDR3 nucleotides: TGTGCCAGCAGCCAAGTCGGACGTACAGAGACCCAGTACTTC.

The chain has TRBV7-9 and TRBJ1-2; D unclear. Germline CDR1 and CDR2: SEHNR and FQNEAQ (reference sequence). V dropped 4 bases and J dropped 3 bases, with 9 bases sitting between them. This CDR3 region has 13 residues. This CDR3 is CASSSDGHYGYTF. The CDR3 DNA sequence: TGTGCCAGCAGCTCGGACGGCCACTATGGCTACACCTTC.

In regard to this clonotype: This sequence may be a read error, since a much larger clone differs from it by one base. The chain employs TRBV12-3 or TRBV12-4 and TRBJ2-2, with D perhaps TRBD1 (5 bases). Trimming took off 5 bases at V and 7 bases at J, with 8 bases between the two ends. CDR3 length equals 12 residues. CDR3: CASSGASGELFF. The CDR3 DNA reads TGTGCCAGCAGTGGGGCTAGCGGGGAGCTGTTTTTT.

The J gene is TRBJ2-2, the V gene TRBV10-1; 9 bases fit TRBD2. Germline V gene lookup returns CDR1 WNHNN and CDR2 SYGVQD (reference sequence). This CDR3 region has 13 residues. J lost 6 bases, V lost 9 bases, and 5 bases had no gene match. DNA of the CDR3: TGCGCCAGGAGCCCTAGCGGGGCCGGGGAGCTGTTTTTT. Protein product: CARSPSGAGELFF.

This clonotype was recorded at least ten times. V and J are TRBV5-1 and TRBJ2-7, with 7 bases matching TRBD1. The CDR3 sequence is 13 residues long. Germline lookup yields CDR1 SGHRS and CDR2 YFSETQ. With V trimmed by 0 bases and J by 6 bases, 3 bases remained unmatched. The CDR3 DNA sequence: TGCGCCAGCAGCTTGGACAGGGGCTGCGAGCAGTACTTC. Its protein is CASSLDRGCEQYF.

This clonotype occurred a few times. The chain employs TRBV5-4 and TRBJ2-5; D tentatively fits TRBD1 or TRBD2 (5 bases each). From germline, CDR1 is SGHNT and CDR2 YYREEE (reference sequence). This CDR3 has 14 amino acids. The V end was cut by 3 bases, the J end by 4 bases, with 13 bases between. As DNA, the CDR3 is TGTGCCAGCAGCTCCCTTGGGGGACGAGAGACCCAGTACTTC. Protein: CASSSLGGRETQYF.

For this clonotype: The CDR3 ends on some other residue instead of the conserved phenylalanine or tryptophan, so this is likely a read error. The rearrangement joins TRBV9 to TRBJ2-7; 7 bases are a match to TRBD1. The CDR3 loop spans 15 amino acids. The V segment lost 4 bases and the J segment 2 bases; nucleotides outside the gene matches: 9. Germline V lookup: CDR1 SGDLS, CDR2 YYNGEE. The CDR3: CASSPQQGRAYEQYL. CDR3 sequence (DNA): TGTGCCAGCAGCCCCCAACAGGGGCGAGCCTACGAGCAGTACCTC.

This clonotype was counted ten times or more. This chain's CDR3 is CSARQLLQETQYF. DNA for the CDR3: TGCAGCGCCAGACAGTTGCTTCAAGAGACCCAGTACTTC. The V call is TRBV29-1, the J call TRBJ2-5; a weak D match, TRBD1 (5 bases). This CDR3 region has 13 residues. Trimming took off 7 bases at V and 2 bases at J, with 14 bases between the two ends. Germline CDR1 reads SQVTM; CDR2 reads ANQGSEA.

This clonotype has at least ten counts. This sequence joins TRBV5-1 and TRBJ2-2; D gene uncertain. Germline CDR1 and CDR2: SGHRS and YFSETQ. The CDR3 extends over 14 amino acids. The V end lost 0 bases, the J end lost 2 bases, and 5 bases lay between the germline ends. The CDR3: CASSLEPNTGELFF. For the CDR3, the DNA is TGCGCCAGCAGCTTGGAGCCAAACACCGGGGAGCTGTTTTTT.

For this clonotype: The junction departs from germline at one end; a sequencing error may be responsible. J is TRBJ2-3 and V is TRBV15; D remains unclear. The CDR3 consists of 13 residues. Germline CDR1 LNHNV, CDR2 YYDKDF (reference sequence). This CDR3 reads CATSKASTDTQYF. CDR3 DNA sequence: TGTGCCACCAGCAAAGCGAGCACAGATACGCAGTATTTC.

This clonotype was counted between two and nine times. The chain couples TRBV25-1 to TRBJ2-3, with D maybe TRBD2 (9 bases). V was trimmed by 4 bases and J by 5 bases, leaving 28 bases between them. Germline values: CDR1 MGHDK, CDR2 SYGVNS. The CDR3 length is 19 residues. The CDR3: CASSGGTGKRRGGRDTQYF. CDR3 DNA: TGTGCCAGCAGTGGAGGGACAGGAAAAAGGCGGGGGGGAAGAGATACGCAGTATTTT.

The V gene is TRBV5-1, the J gene TRBJ2-2; the D is unclear. V was shortened by 3 bases and J by 6 bases, with 3 bases between the two germline ends. CDR1 and CDR2 from the germline V gene are SGHRS and YFSETQ. CDR3 length equals 11 residues. CDR3: CASSSAGELFF. CDR3 nucleotides: TGCGCCAGCAGCTCGGCCGGGGAGCTGTTTTTT.

The chain combines TRBV15 with TRBJ1-2, with D possibly TRBD1 on 5 matching bases. V lost 6 bases and J lost 4, with 18 bases in between. The CDR3 has 15 residues. Germline CDR1 and CDR2: LNHNV and YYDKDF (reference sequence). This CDR3 is CATSYRREVGYGYTF. The CDR3 DNA is TGTGCCACCAGTTACAGGCGTGAGGTGGGCTATGGCTACACCTTC.

Note on this clonotype: This may come from a read error, since a much larger clone is one base off. This chain connects TRBV24-1 to TRBJ2-5; D might be TRBD2 (5 bases). Germline CDR1 reads KGHDR; CDR2 reads SFDVKD. V lost 4 bases and J lost 5, with 16 bases in between. CDR3 length: 15 amino acids. The chain's CDR3 is CATSEEQRVFETQYF. The CDR3 DNA sequence: TGTGCCACCAGTGAAGAACAGAGGGTGTTTGAGACCCAGTACTTC.

The V gene is TRBV5-5, the J gene TRBJ2-3; TRBD2 matches 7 bases. Germline trimming cut 4 bases from V and 3 bases from J; bases unmatched to any gene: 8. Germline CDR1 reads SGHKS; CDR2 reads YYEKEE (reference sequence). CDR3 length: 15 residues. CDR3 loop: CASSVADGRTDTQYF. The CDR3, as DNA: TGTGCCAGCAGCGTAGCCGACGGGAGGACAGATACGCAGTATTTT.

In nucleotides, the CDR3 is TGTGCCAGCAGCTCCAACATAAAGACTCCCGGGACAGGGCTAAGGGCTGAAGCTTTCTTT. Translated, it gives CASSSNIKTPGTGLRAEAFF. V is TRBV7-8 and J is TRBJ1-1; the match to TRBD1 covers 9 bases. With V trimmed by 4 bases and J by 6 bases, 24 bases remained unmatched. The CDR3 extends over 20 amino acids. CDR1 SGHVS and CDR2 FQNEAQ come from the germline V gene. Full variable domain (missing parts from reference TRBV7-8 and TRBJ1-1): GAGVSQSPRYKVAKRGQDVALRCDPISGHVSLFWYQQALGQGPEFLTYFQNEAQLDKSGLPSDRFFAERPEGSVSTLKIQRTQQEDSAVYLCASSSNIKTPGTGLRAEAFFGQGTRLTVV.

This clonotype came up once. This chain links TRBV20-1 with TRBJ2-7; D gene ambiguous. This CDR3 contains 14 residues. V was clipped by 4 bases and J by 0 bases, with 13 bases between them. Germline V lookup: CDR1 DFQATT, CDR2 SNEGSKA (reference sequence). In DNA, the CDR3 is TGCAGTGCTATAGAAAGTCCCGACTCCTACGAGCAGTACTTC. Its protein is CSAIESPDSYEQYF.

The table lists this clonotype with a few counts. V usage is TRBV2 and J usage is TRBJ2-2; D not resolved. Germline V gives CDR1 SNHLY, CDR2 FYNNEI. Deletions cut 5 bases from V and 4 bases from J, with 14 bases between. The CDR3 is 15 residues long. CDR3 bases: TGTGCCAGCAGTTTAAGGTTCGGCGGCACCGGGGAGCTGTTTTTT. Residues: CASSLRFGGTGELFF. Supplemented by reference TRBV2 and TRBJ2-2, the full variable domain reads EPEVTQTPSHQVTQMGQEVILRCVPISNHLYFYWYRQILGQKVEFLVSFYNNEISEKSEIFDDQFSVERPDGSNFTLKIRSTKLEDSAMYFCASSLRFGGTGELFFGEGSRLTVL.

The rearrangement uses TRBV6-5 and TRBJ2-7; D is unclear. The germline V gene has CDR1 MNHEY and CDR2 SVGAGI. V lost 4 bases and J 0 bases, leaving 7 bases between the germline ends. CDR3 size: 13 residues. As DNA, the CDR3 is TGTGCCAGCAGTTCCTTAAGCTCCTACGAGCAGTACTTC. It translates to CASSSLSSYEQYF.

This clonotype was picked up a small number of times. One base away lies a much larger clone, so this may be a sequencing read error. V is TRBV11-2 and J is TRBJ1-4, with D unresolved. V lost 1 base and J 10 bases, leaving 16 bases between the germline ends. Germline V gene lookup returns CDR1 SGHAT and CDR2 FQNNGV. CDR3 length: 15 amino acids. CDR3 sequence: CASSLGLGWSGKLFF. DNA of the CDR3: TGTGCCAGCAGCTTAGGGTTAGGGTGGAGTGGAAAACTGTTTTTT. Together with reference TRBV11-2 and TRBJ1-4, the CDR3 gives the full variable domain: EAGVAQSPRYKIIEKRQSVAFWCNPISGHATLYWYQQILGQGPKLLIQFQNNGVVDDSQLPKDRFSAERLKGVDSTLKIQPAKLEDSAVYLCASSLGLGWSGKLFFGSGTQLSVL.

The sample holds many counts of this clonotype. The chain is built from TRBV5-1 and TRBJ2-7; D possibly matches TRBD1 or TRBD2 (5 bases each). Per germline, CDR1 SGHRS and CDR2 YFSETQ. The CDR3 is 13 residues long. V shed 4 bases and J shed 3 bases, with 11 bases lying between them. The CDR3 sequence: CASSPGTNYEQYF. In nucleotides, the CDR3 is TGCGCCAGCAGCCCCGGGACCAACTACGAGCAGTACTTC.

A note on this clonotype: A read error may produce the germline difference seen at one junction end. The V gene is TRBV7-7, the J gene TRBJ2-5; TRBD2 matches 11 bases. The germline V gene has CDR1 SSHAT and CDR2 FNYEAQ (reference sequence). This CDR3 region has 13 residues. CDR3: CASSPSGGETQYF. The CDR3 DNA reads TGTGCTAGCAGCCCTAGCGGGGGGGAGACCCAGTACTTC.

This sequence joins TRBV29-1 and TRBJ1-2; D gene unclear. The CDR3 spans 12 residues. The germline gives CDR1 SQVTM, CDR2 ANQGSEA. V lost 4 bases, J lost 6 bases, and 12 bases lay in between. CDR3 amino acids: CSVAPMEDGYTF. The DNA of the CDR3 is TGCAGCGTTGCTCCGATGGAGGATGGCTACACCTTC.

The chain is built from TRBV5-1 and TRBJ1-6; 8 positions match TRBD1. The germline gives CDR1 SGHRS, CDR2 YFSETQ. Trimming took 4 bases from V and 7 from J; bases not matched to a gene: 10. CDR3 length: 16 residues. The CDR3 spells CASSKGQAAGNSPLHF. The CDR3 region has the DNA TGCGCCAGCAGCAAGGGACAGGCCGCGGGGAATTCACCCCTCCACTTT.

V gene TRBV15 combines with J gene TRBJ2-6, with TRBD1 identical over 10 bases. The CDR3 is 17 residues long. V trimming: 3 bases; J trimming: 3 bases; junction bases outside the gene matches: 5. Per germline, CDR1 LNHNV and CDR2 YYDKDF (reference sequence). The CDR3 bases are TGTGCCACCAGCAGGGACAGGGGGATAGGTGGGGCCAACGTCCTGACTTTC. As protein: CATSRDRGIGGANVLTF.

The J gene is TRBJ2-7, the V gene TRBV7-6; the D is unclear. Gene TRBJ2-5 matches the end of the DNA better, so the J call may be wrong. The CDR3 has 13 residues. Germline lookup yields CDR1 SGHVS and CDR2 FNYEAQ. DNA of the CDR3: TGTGCCAGCAGTGTGAATTCCAAAGAGACCCAGTACTTC. Translated: CASSVNSKETQYF.